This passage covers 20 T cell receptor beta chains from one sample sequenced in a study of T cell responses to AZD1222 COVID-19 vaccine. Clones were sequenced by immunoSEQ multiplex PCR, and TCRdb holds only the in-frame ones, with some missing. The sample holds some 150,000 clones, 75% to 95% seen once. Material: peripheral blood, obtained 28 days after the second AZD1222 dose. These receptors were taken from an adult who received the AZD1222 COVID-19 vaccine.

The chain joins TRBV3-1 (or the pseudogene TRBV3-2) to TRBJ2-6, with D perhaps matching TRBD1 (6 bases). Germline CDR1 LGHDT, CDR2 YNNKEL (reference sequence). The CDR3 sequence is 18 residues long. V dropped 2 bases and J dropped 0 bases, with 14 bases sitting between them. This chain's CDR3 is CASSQYGQGTSGANVLTF. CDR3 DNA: TGTGCCAGCAGCCAATATGGGCAGGGGACCTCTGGGGCCAACGTCCTGACTTTC.

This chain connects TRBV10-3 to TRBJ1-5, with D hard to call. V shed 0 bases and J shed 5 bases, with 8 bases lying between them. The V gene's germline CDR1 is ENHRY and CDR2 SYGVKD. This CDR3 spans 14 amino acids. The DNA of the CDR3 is TGTGCCATCAGTGAGTCAGGGTTTGATCAGCCCCAGCATTTT. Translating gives CAISESGFDQPQHF.

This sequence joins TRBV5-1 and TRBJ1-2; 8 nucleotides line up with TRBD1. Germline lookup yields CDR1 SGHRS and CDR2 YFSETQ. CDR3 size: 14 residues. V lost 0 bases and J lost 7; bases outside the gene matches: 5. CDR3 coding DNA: TGCGCCAGCAGCTTGGCGCAGGGGGCTATTGGCTACACCTTC. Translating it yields CASSLAQGAIGYTF.

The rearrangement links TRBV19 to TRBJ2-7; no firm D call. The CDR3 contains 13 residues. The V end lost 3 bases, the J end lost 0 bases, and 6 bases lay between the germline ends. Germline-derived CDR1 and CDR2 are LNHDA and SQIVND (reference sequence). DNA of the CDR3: TGTGCCAGTAGTATTCGTCTCTCCTACGAGCAGTACTTC. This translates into CASSIRLSYEQYF.

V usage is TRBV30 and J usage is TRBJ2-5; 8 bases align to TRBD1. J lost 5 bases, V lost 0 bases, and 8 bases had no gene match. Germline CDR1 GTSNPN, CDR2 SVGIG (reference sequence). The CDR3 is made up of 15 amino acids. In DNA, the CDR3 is TGTGCCTGGAGTGTACTCTCAGGGGGCGCGGAGACCCAGTACTTC. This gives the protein CAWSVLSGGAETQYF.

The CDR3 sequence is CASSYGQVEGPQHF. The DNA for the CDR3 is TGTGCCAGCAGTTATGGACAGGTGGAAGGGCCCCAGCATTTT. The rearrangement joins TRBV6-6 to TRBJ1-5; the match to TRBD1 covers 7 bases. The CDR3 sequence is 14 residues long. The germline V gene has CDR1 MNHNY and CDR2 SVGAGI (reference sequence). The ends lost 3 bases at V and 9 bases at J; junction bases unmatched: 8.

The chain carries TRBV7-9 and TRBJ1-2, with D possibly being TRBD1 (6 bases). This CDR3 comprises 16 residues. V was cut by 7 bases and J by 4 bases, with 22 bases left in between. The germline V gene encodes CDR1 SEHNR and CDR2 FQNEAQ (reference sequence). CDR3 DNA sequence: TGTGCCAGCACCTTCGAATCCGGGGGCAATTCCTATGGCTACACCTTC. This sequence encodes CASTFESGGNSYGYTF.

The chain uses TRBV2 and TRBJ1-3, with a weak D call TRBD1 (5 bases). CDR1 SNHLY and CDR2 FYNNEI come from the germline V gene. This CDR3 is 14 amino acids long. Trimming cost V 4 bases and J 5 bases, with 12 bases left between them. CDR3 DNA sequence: TGTGCCAGCAGTGCCCGAGGGGAGAGAAACACCATATATTTT. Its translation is CASSARGERNTIYF. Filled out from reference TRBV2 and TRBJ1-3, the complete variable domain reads EPEVTQTPSHQVTQMGQEVILRCVPISNHLYFYWYRQILGQKVEFLVSFYNNEISEKSEIFDDQFSVERPDGSNFTLKIRSTKLEDSAMYFCASSARGERNTIYFGEGSWLTVV.

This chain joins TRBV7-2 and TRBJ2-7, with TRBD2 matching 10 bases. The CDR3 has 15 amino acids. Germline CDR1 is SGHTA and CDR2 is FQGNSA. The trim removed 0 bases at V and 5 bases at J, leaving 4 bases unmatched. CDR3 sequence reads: CASSLAAGGPHEQYF. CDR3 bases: TGTGCCAGCAGCTTAGCAGCGGGAGGGCCCCACGAGCAGTACTTC.

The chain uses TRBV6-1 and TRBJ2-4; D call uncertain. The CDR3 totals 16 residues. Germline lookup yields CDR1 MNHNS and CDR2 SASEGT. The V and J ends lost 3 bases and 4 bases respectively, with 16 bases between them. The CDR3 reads CASSDGSKQFKNIQYF. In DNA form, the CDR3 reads TGTGCCAGCAGTGACGGGTCTAAACAATTTAAAAACATTCAGTACTTC.

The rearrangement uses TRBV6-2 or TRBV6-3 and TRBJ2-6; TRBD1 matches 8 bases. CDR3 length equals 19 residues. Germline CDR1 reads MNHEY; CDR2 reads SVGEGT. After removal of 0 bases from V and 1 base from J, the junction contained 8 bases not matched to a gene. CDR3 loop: CASSYSDRELVSGANVLTF. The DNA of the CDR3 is TGTGCCAGCAGTTACTCGGACAGGGAACTTGTTTCTGGGGCCAACGTCCTGACTTTC.

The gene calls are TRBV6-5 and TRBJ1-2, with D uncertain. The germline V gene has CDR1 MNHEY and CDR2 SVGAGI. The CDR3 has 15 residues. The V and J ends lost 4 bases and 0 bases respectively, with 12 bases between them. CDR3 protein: CASSFVWSANYGYTF. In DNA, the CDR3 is TGTGCCAGCAGTTTCGTTTGGTCGGCTAACTATGGCTACACCTTC.

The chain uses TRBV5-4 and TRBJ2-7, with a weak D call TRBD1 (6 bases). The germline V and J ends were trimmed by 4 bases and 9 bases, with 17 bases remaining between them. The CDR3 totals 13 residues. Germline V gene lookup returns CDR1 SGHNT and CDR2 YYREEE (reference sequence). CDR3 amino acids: CASSQGTSLGQYF. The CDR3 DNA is TGTGCCAGCAGCCAGGGGACATCCTTAGGGCAGTACTTC.

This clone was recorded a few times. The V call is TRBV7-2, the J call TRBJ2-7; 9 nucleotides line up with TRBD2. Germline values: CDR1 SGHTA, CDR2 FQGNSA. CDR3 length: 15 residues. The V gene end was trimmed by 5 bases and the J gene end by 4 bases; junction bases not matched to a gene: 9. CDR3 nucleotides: TGTGCCAGCAGCGGGGGGTGGCTAGCGGGGTACGAGCAGTACTTC. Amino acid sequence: CASSGGWLAGYEQYF.

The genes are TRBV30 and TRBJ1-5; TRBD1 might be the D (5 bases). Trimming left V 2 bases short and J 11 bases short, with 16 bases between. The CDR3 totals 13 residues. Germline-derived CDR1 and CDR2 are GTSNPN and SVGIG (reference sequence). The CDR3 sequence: CAWSPGPNGAQHF. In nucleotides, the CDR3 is TGTGCCTGGAGTCCGGGACCCAACGGGGCCCAGCATTTT.

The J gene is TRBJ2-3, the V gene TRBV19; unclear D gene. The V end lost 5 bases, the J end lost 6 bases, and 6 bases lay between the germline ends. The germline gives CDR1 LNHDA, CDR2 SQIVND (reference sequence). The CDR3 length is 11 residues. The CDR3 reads CASSGLDTQYF. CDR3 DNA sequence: TGTGCCAGTAGTGGGCTGGATACGCAGTATTTT.

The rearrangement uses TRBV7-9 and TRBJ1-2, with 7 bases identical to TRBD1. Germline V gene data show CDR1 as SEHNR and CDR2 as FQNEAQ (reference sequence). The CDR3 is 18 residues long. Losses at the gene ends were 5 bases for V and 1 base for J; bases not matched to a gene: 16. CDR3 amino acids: CASSPGQIGVLHNYGYTF. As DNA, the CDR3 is TGTGCCAGCAGCCCGGGACAGATTGGGGTACTTCATAACTATGGCTACACCTTC.

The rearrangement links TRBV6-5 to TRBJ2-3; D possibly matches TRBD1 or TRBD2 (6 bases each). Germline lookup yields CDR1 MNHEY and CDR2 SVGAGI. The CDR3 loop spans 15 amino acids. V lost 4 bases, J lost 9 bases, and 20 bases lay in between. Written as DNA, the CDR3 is TGTGCCAGCAGTTTTGGACAGAAGCTAGGAGGGACGCAGTATTTT. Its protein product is CASSFGQKLGGTQYF.

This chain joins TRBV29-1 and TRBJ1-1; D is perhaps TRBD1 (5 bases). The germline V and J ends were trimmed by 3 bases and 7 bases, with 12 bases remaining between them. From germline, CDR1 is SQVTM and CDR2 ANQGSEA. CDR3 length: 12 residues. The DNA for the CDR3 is TGCAGCGTTGAGGAGGGGAGGATTGAAGCTTTCTTT. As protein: CSVEEGRIEAFF.

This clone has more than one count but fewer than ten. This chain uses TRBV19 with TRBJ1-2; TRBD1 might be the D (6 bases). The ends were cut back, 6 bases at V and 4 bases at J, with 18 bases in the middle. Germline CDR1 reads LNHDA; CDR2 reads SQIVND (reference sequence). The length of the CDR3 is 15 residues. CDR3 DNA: TGTGCCAGTAGCCATGGACGGGGGCATGGCTATGGCTACACCTTC. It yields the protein CASSHGRGHGYGYTF.